A selection of T cell receptor beta chains follows, all from one sample in a study of blood T cell repertoires in COVID-19. Assay: immunoSEQ multiplex PCR; the TCRdb copy retains only in-frame clones and omits some. The sample holds over 200,000 clones, around nine tenths seen once. The sequenced sample consisted of peripheral blood. The receptor set was obtained from a man aged 40-49 years who had recovered from COVID-19. Both conserved end residues are trimmed from each CDR3. Clone size is shown for a subset of rows, as once, few, many or a class of expanded clone.

j_call,v_call,clone_size,cdr3_aa
TRBJ2-7,TRBV21-1,NA,ASSPHDRDSYEQY
TRBJ2-3,TRBV4-1,NA,ASSLRGGAGPDTQY
TRBJ2-3,TRBV24-1,NA,ATSDLRTSPDTQY
TRBJ2-3,TRBV27,NA,ASALGSSATDTQY
TRBJ1-2,TRBV12-3/TRBV12-4,NA,ASSYTGNYGYT
TRBJ1-5,TRBV19,NA,ASSMMGQGISNQPQH
TRBJ1-1,TRBV7-9,few,ANNQGGDTEAF
TRBJ2-3,TRBV6-2/TRBV6-3,once,ASSYSIVRRGVTDTQY
TRBJ2-3,TRBV5-5,NA,ASLLAGKTDTQY
TRBJ1-1,TRBV6-5,NA,ASRGNRKGGEAF
TRBJ1-1,TRBV25-1,NA,ASSEWDRVTEAF
TRBJ1-5,TRBV27,few,ASSFAFGVNQPQH
TRBJ2-5,TRBV29-1,NA,SSGTSGWETQY
TRBJ1-5,TRBV11-2,few,ASSLEGTGEYSNQPQH
TRBJ2-7,TRBV5-1,NA,ASSLAPQGINEQY
TRBJ1-1,TRBV19,NA,ASSRRDRGNTEAF
TRBJ2-5,TRBV18,NA,ASSPEQGWQETQY
TRBJ1-6,TRBV15,NA,ATSSRERDDSPLH
TRBJ1-1,TRBV7-3,once,ASSFDGSGIAF
TRBJ2-5,TRBV5-1,once,ASSLGLAGDGETQY
TRBJ1-1,TRBV19,NA,ASSIPGNTEAF
TRBJ2-7,TRBV19,NA,ASSIASLAGHEQY
TRBJ2-1,TRBV5-1,once,ASSTGGAGTPGDEQF
TRBJ2-3,TRBV9,NA,ASSRQGGQLTDTQY
TRBJ2-5,TRBV11-2,NA,ASSSSGETQY
TRBJ2-1,TRBV18,NA,ASSPPRGREGTYNEQF
TRBJ1-5,TRBV30,NA,AWSRRVGQPQH
TRBJ1-1,TRBV19,NA,ASSTPFRESTEAF
TRBJ2-3,TRBV7-2,NA,ASSLDGIGTDTQY
TRBJ1-1,TRBV11-1,NA,ASSSRQPTEAF
TRBJ2-2,TRBV7-9,NA,ASSPGQVNTGELF
TRBJ2-1,TRBV24-1,NA,ATPTSGKIDEQF
TRBJ1-1,TRBV12-5,NA,ASGLGQENTEAF
TRBJ2-3,TRBV7-6,NA,ASSLVAGGASDTQY
TRBJ2-5,TRBV5-1,few,ASSPGFRVETQY
TRBJ2-1,TRBV2,NA,ASSERTVRLYNEQF
TRBJ1-1,TRBV19,NA,ASSIDRGNTEAF
TRBJ1-5,TRBV5-1,NA,ASSLGSLGSNQPQH
TRBJ2-7,TRBV6-5,NA,ASSLRGSDEQY
TRBJ1-1,TRBV13,few,ASSLGAYDTEAF
TRBJ1-1,TRBV5-6,NA,ASSPGGGLTEAF
TRBJ2-3,TRBV7-2,NA,ASSLWGGGTDTQY
TRBJ2-7,TRBV13,NA,ASSSRREKGNYEQY
TRBJ1-1,TRBV6-1,NA,ACLPGQGSPEAF
TRBJ1-1,TRBV10-3,NA,AISDRAEAF
TRBJ2-1,TRBV7-3,NA,ASSPTFAGANEQF
TRBJ2-3,TRBV25-1,NA,ASTVTDTQY
TRBJ2-3,TRBV9,NA,ASSGPSIGGETDTQY
TRBJ1-1,TRBV7-9,NA,ASSDSGQGDSAF
TRBJ2-3,TRBV5-1,few,ASSSRLAGTSTDTQY